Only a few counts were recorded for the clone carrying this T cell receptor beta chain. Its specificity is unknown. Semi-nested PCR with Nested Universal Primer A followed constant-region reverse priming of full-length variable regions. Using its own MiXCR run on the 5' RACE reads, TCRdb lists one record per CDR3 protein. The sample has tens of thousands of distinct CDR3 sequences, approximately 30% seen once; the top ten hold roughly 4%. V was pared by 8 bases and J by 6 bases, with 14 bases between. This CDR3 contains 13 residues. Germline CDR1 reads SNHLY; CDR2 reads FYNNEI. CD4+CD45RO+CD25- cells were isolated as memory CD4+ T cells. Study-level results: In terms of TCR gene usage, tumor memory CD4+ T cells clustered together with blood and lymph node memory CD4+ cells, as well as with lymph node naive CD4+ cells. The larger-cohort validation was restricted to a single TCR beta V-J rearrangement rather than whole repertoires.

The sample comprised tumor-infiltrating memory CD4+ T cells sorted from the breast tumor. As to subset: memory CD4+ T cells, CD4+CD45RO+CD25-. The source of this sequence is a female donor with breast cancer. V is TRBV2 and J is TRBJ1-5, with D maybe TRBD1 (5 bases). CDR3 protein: CASWSGTPQPQHF. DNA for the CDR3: TGTGCCAGCTGGTCGGGGACGCCTCAGCCCCAGCATTTT.